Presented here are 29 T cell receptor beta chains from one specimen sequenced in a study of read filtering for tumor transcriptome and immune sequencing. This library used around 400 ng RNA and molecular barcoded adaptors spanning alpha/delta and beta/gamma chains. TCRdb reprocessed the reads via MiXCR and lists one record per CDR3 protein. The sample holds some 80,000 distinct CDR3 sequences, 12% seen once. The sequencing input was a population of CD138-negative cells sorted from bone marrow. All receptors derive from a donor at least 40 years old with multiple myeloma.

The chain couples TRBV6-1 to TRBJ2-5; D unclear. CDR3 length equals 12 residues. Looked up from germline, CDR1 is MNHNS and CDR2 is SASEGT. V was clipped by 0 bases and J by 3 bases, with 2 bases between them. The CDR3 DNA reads TGTGCCAGCAGTGAAGCGAAAGAGACCCAGTACTTC. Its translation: CASSEAKETQYF.

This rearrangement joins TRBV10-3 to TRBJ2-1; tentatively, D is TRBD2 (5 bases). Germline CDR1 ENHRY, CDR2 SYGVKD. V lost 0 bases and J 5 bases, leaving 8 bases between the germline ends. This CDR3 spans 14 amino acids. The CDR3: CAISESKTNNEQFF. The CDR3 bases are TGTGCCATCAGTGAGTCGAAGACTAACAATGAGCAGTTCTTC.

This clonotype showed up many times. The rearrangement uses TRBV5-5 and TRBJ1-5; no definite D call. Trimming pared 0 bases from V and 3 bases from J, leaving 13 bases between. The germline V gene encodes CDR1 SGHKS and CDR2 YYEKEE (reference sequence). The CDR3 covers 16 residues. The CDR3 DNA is TGTGCCAGCAGCTTGGGGGTCAGTGGGGACAATCAGCCCCAGCATTTT. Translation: CASSLGVSGDNQPQHF.

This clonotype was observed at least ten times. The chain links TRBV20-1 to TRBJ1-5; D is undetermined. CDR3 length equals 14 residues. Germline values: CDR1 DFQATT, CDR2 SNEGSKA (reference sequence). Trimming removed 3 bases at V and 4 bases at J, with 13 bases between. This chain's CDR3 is CSAREGGRNQPQHF. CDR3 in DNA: TGCAGTGCTAGGGAAGGTGGCAGGAATCAGCCCCAGCATTTT.

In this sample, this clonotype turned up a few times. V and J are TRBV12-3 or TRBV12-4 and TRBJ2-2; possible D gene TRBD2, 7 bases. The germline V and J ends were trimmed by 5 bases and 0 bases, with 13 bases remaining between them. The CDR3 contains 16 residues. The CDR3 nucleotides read TGTGCCAGCAGTCGCTACGGGGGGCCGAACACCGGGGAGCTGTTTTTT. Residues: CASSRYGGPNTGELFF.

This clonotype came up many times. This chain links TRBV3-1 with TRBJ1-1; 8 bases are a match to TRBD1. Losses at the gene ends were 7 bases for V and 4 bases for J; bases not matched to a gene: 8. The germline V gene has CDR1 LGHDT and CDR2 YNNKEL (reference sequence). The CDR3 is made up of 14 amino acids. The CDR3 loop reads CASTQDRVGTEAFF. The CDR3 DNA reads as TGTGCCAGCACCCAGGACAGGGTGGGCACTGAAGCTTTCTTT. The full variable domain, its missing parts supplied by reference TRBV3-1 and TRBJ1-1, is DTAVSQTPKYLVTQMGNDKSIKCEQNLGHDTMYWYKQDSKKFLKIMFSYNNKELIINETVPNRFSPKSPDKAHLNLHINSLELGDSAVYFCASTQDRVGTEAFFGQGTRLTVV.

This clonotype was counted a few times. CDR3 in amino acids: CASNQQGAIGYGYTF. CDR3 nucleotide sequence: TGTGCCAGCAACCAACAGGGGGCAATTGGTTATGGCTACACCTTC. The rearrangement joins TRBV5-6 to TRBJ1-2, with 9 bases lining up with TRBD1. J gave up 5 bases and V 6 bases, and 11 bases lay outside the gene matches. This CDR3 region has 15 residues. The germline V gene has CDR1 SGHDT and CDR2 YYEEEE.

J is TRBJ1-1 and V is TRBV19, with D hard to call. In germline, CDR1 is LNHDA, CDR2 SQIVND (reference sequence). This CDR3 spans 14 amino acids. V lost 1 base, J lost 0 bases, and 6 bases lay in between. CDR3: CASSIVHLNTEAFF. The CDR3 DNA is TGTGCCAGTAGTATAGTGCATTTGAACACTGAAGCTTTCTTT. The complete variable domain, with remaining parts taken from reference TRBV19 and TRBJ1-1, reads DGGITQSPKYLFRKEGQNVTLSCEQNLNHDAMYWYRQDPGQGLRLIYYSQIVNDFQKGDIAEGYSVSREKKESFPLTVTSAQKNPTAFYLCASSIVHLNTEAFFGQGTRLTVV.

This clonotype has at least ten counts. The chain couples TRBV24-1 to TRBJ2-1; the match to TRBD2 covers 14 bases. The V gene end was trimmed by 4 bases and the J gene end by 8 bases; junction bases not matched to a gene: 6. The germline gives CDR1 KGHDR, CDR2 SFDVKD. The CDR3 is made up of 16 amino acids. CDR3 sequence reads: CATSDPTSGRADEQFF. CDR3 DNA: TGTGCCACCAGTGACCCGACTAGCGGGAGGGCCGATGAGCAGTTCTTC.

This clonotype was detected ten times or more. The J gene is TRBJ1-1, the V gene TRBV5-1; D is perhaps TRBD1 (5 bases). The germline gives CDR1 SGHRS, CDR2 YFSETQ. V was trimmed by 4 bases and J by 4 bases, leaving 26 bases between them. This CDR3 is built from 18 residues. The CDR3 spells CASSRRRDGAFGVTEAFF. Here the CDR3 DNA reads TGCGCCAGCAGCCGGAGGAGGGACGGTGCCTTTGGGGTCACTGAAGCTTTCTTT.

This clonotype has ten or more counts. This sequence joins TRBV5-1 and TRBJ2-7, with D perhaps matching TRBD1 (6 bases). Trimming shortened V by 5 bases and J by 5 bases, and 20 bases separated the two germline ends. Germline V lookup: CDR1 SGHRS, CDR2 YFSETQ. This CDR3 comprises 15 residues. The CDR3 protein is CASSSRPEGVHEQYF. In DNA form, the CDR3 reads TGCGCCAGCAGTTCAAGACCCGAGGGGGTGCACGAGCAGTACTTC.

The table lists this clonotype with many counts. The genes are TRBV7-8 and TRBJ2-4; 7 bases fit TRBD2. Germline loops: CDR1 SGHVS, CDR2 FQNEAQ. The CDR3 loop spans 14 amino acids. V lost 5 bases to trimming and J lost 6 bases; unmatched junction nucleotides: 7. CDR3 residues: CASSPGLEANIQYF. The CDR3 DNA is TGTGCCAGCAGCCCCGGACTAGAGGCAAACATTCAGTACTTC.

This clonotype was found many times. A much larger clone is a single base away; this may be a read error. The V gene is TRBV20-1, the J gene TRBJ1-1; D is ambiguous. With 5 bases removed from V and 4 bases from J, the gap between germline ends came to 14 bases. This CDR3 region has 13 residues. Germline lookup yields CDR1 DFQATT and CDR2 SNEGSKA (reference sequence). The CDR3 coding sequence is TGCAGTGCTGAGGCGCCTCTGAGCACTGAAGCTTTCTTT. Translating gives CSAEAPLSTEAFF.

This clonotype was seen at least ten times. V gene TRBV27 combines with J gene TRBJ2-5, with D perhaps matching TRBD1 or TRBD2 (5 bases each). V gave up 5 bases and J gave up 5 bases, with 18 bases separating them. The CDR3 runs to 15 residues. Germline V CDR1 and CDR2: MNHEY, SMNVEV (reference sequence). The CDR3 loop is CASSRTYRGSETQYF. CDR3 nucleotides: TGTGCCAGCAGTCGGACTTATAGGGGCTCGGAGACCCAGTACTTC.

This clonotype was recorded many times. The CDR3 is CASSLREGREQYF. The CDR3 coding sequence is TGCGCCAGCAGCTTAAGGGAGGGCCGAGAGCAGTACTTC. The rearrangement links TRBV5-1 to TRBJ2-7; 7 positions agree with TRBD2. V dropped 2 bases and J dropped 7; count of bases not matched to a gene: 6. Germline loops: CDR1 SGHRS, CDR2 YFSETQ. This CDR3 contains 13 residues.

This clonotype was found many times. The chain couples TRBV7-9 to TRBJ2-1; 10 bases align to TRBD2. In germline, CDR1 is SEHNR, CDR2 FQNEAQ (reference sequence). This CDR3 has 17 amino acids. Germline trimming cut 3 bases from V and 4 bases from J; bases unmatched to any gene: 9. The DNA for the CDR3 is TGTGCCAGCAGCTTCCAGGGAGGTAGCGGGAGGTACAATGAGCAGTTCTTC. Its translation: CASSFQGGSGRYNEQFF.

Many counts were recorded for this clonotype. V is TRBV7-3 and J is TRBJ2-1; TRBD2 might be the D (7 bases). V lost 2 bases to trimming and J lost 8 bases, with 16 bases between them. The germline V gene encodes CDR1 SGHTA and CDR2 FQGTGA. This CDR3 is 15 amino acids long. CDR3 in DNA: TGTGCCAGCAGCTTACGGGGGGCGTTAGTCGATGAGCAGTTCTTC. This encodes CASSLRGALVDEQFF.

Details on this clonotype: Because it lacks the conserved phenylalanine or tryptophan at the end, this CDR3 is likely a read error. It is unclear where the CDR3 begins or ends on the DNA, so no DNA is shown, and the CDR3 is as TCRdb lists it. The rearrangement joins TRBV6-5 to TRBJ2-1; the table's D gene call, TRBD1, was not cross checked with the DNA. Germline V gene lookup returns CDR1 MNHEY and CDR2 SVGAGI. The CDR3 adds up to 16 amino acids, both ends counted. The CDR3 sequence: CASSYSDSRGTGEQIY.

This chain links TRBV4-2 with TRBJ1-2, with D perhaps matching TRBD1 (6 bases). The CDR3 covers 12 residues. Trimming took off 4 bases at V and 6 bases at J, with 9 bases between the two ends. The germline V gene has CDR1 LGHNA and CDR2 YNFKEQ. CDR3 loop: CASSPGQHGYTF. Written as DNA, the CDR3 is TGTGCCAGCAGCCCCGGACAGCATGGCTACACCTTC.

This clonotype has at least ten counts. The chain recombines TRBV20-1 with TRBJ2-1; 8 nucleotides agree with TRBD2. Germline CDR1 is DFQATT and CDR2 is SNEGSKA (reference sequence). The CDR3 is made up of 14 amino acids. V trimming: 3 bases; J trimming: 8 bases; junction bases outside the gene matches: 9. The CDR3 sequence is CSARSSGRDYEQFF. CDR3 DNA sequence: TGCAGTGCTAGGTCCAGCGGGAGAGACTATGAGCAGTTCTTC.

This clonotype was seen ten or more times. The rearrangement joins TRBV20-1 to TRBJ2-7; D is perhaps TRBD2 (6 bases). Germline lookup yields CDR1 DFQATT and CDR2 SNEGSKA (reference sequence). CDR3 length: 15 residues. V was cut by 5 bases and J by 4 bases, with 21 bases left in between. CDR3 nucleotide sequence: TGCAGTGCTTACGCGAAAGGGTGGGAGGCGTACGAGCAGTACTTC. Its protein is CSAYAKGWEAYEQYF.

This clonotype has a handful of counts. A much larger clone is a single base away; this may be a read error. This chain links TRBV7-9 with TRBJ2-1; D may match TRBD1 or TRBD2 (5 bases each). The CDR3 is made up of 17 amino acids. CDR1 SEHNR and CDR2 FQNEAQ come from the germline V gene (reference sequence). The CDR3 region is CASSLTAGASSYNGQFF. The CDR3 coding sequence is TGTGCCAGCAGCTTAACTGCCGGGGCCAGCTCCTACAATGGGCAGTTCTTC.

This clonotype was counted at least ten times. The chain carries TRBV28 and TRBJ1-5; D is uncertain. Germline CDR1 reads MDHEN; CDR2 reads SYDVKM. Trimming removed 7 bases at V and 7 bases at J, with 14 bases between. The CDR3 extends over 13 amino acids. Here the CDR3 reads CASTDAGGQPQHF. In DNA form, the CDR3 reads TGTGCCAGCACGGACGCCGGCGGGCAGCCCCAGCATTTT.

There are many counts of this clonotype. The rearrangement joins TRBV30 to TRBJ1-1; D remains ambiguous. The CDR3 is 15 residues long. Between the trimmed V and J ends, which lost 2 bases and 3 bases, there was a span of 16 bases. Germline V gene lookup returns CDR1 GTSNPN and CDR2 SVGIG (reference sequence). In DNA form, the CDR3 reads TGTGCCTGGAGTTGGCCCCCCCACGGAGACACTGAAGCTTTCTTT. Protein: CAWSWPPHGDTEAFF.

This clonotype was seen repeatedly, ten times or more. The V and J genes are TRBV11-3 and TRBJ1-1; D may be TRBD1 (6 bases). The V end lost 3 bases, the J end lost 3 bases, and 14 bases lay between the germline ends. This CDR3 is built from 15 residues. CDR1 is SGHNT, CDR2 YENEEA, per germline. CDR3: CASSFGTFADTEAFF. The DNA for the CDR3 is TGTGCCAGCAGCTTCGGGACATTCGCGGACACTGAAGCTTTCTTT.

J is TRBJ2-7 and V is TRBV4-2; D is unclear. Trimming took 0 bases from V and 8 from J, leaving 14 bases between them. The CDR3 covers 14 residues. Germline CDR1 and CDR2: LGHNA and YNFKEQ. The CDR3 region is CASSQELAACKQYF. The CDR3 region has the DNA TGTGCCAGCAGCCAAGAATTAGCCGCCTGCAAGCAGTACTTC.

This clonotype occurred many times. This CDR3 reads CASSLEYSRAYNEQFF. The CDR3 nucleotides read TGTGCCAGCAGTCTTGAGTACTCGAGGGCCTACAATGAGCAGTTCTTC. This chain joins TRBV5-6 and TRBJ2-1, with a weak D call TRBD2 (5 bases). The CDR3 is 16 residues long. CDR1 and CDR2 (germline): SGHDT, YYEEEE. V was trimmed by 5 bases and J by 2 bases, leaving 17 bases between them.

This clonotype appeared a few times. The chain's CDR3 is CASSPNRNQPQHF. The CDR3 DNA reads as TGTGCCAGCTCACCTAACAGGAATCAGCCCCAGCATTTT. V gene TRBV18 combines with J gene TRBJ1-5, with D possibly matching TRBD1 (5 bases). The germline V and J ends were trimmed by 3 bases and 4 bases, with 7 bases remaining between them. The length of the CDR3 is 13 residues. In germline, CDR1 is KGHSH, CDR2 LQKENI. The full variable domain, completed using reference TRBV18 and TRBJ1-5, is NAGVMQNPRHLVRRRGQEARLRCSPMKGHSHVYWYRQLPEEGLKFMVYLQKENIIDESGMPKERFSAEFPKEGPSILRIQQVVRGDSAAYFCASSPNRNQPQHFGDGTRLSIL.

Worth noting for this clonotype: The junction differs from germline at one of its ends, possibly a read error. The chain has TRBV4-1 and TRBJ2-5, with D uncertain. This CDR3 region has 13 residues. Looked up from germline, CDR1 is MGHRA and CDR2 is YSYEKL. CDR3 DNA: TGTGCCAGCAGCCAAGTTGCTCAAGAGACCCAGTACTTC. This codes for CASSQVAQETQYF.